Listed here are 3 T cell receptor beta chains from one sample, sequenced in a study of blood T cell repertoires in COVID-19. Sequencing was performed with immunoSEQ multiplex PCR; in TCRdb, only in-frame clones are kept and a portion is missing. The table records 200,000 to 300,000 clones, approximately 83% of them present only once. The specimen was peripheral blood. The receptors were sampled from a woman aged 25-40 years who had recovered from COVID-19.

The chain has TRBV5-1 and TRBJ1-3; TRBD1 might be the D (5 bases). The germline V and J ends were trimmed by 0 bases and 2 bases, with 15 bases remaining between them. Germline V CDR1 and CDR2: SGHRS, YFSETQ. The CDR3 covers 17 residues. The DNA for the CDR3 is TGCGCCAGCAGCTTGGCAGGTATAGCAGGGACTGGAAACACCATATATTTT. It encodes CASSLAGIAGTGNTIYF. Full variable domain (outside the CDR3, taken from reference TRBV5-1 and TRBJ1-3): KAGVTQTPRYLIKTRGQQVTLSCSPISGHRSVSWYQQTPGQGLQFLFEYFSETQRNKGNFPGRFSGRQFSNSRSEMNVSTLELGDSALYLCASSLAGIAGTGNTIYFGEGSWLTVV.

The rearrangement uses TRBV10-3 and TRBJ2-7, with 9 bases that match TRBD1. The CDR3 runs 14 residues. V was pared by 6 bases and J by 3 bases, with 6 bases of the junction left unmatched. The V gene's germline CDR1 is ENHRY and CDR2 SYGVKD. This chain's CDR3 is CAIRQPGQGYEQYF. The CDR3, as DNA: TGTGCCATCAGACAACCGGGACAGGGCTACGAGCAGTACTTC.

The chain carries TRBV19 and TRBJ2-7, with 9 bases fitting TRBD1. With V trimmed by 3 bases and J by 4 bases, 10 bases remained unmatched. The CDR3 is made up of 16 amino acids. Germline V gene sequence: CDR1 LNHDA, CDR2 SQIVND (reference sequence). The CDR3 coding sequence is TGTGCCAGTAGTATGCCCGGGACAGGGAACGGTTACGAGCAGTACTTC. Translated: CASSMPGTGNGYEQYF.